This T cell receptor beta chain was found in a study of tumor-infiltrating lymphocytes in localized non-small cell lung cancer. Whole-study results and caveats: No link was found between tumor T-cell fraction and recurrence-free survival. TCRbeta sequencing showed higher T cell infiltration in tumors than uninvolved lung.

The CDR3 totals 14 residues. CDR1 is SGDLS, CDR2 YYNGEE, per germline. With 0 bases clipped from V and 4 bases from J, the junction kept 1 base outside the gene matches. TCRdb's copy holds only in-frame clones and misses some; the assay was immunoSEQ multiplex PCR. The sample holds around 9,500 clones, 60% to 80% seen once. Notes on this clone: Its antigen is still unknown.

This chain uses TRBV9 with TRBJ2-7, with 10 bases matching TRBD1. Sequenced material: lung tumor tissue. The sequence was collected from a human donor with non-small cell lung cancer. The CDR3 DNA is TGTGCCAGCAGCGTAGTGGACAGGGGGTACGAGCAGTACTTC. Its protein product is CASSVVDRGYEQYF.